A single sample is the source of the 30 T cell receptor beta chains below, sequenced in a study of neurological immune-mediated disorders. MiXCR, run by TCRdb on the 5' RACE reads, gives a single entry per CDR3 protein. The sample lists over 60,000 distinct CDR3 sequences, 5% to 5.5% occurring once. Sequencing was carried out using PBMCs. These receptors were taken from a woman in her 30s with multiple sclerosis.

This clonotype was seen more than once but under ten times. The J gene is TRBJ2-2, the V gene TRBV7-6; D uncertain. Between the trimmed V and J ends, which lost 5 bases and 6 bases, there was a span of 16 bases. The length of the CDR3 is 15 residues. CDR1 and CDR2 (germline): SGHVS, FNYEAQ. CDR3 in amino acids: CASSLIKGNPGELFF. DNA for the CDR3: TGTGCCAGCAGCCTAATTAAGGGAAACCCCGGGGAGCTGTTTTTT.

This clonotype has ten or more counts. The genes are TRBV5-1 and TRBJ2-5, with D tentatively TRBD1 or TRBD2 (5 bases each). CDR1 is SGHRS and CDR2 is YFSETQ in the germline V gene. Trimming took off 5 bases at V and 2 bases at J, with 10 bases between the two ends. The CDR3 consists of 13 residues. CDR3 amino acids: CASRRDEQETQYF. CDR3 coding DNA: TGCGCCAGCAGGAGGGACGAACAAGAGACCCAGTACTTC.

Only a few counts were recorded for this clonotype. The chain combines TRBV5-6 with TRBJ1-5, with a weak D call TRBD1 (5 bases). The CDR3 runs to 15 residues. The ends were cut back, 4 bases at V and 4 bases at J, with 15 bases in the middle. The germline V gene has CDR1 SGHDT and CDR2 YYEEEE. Written as DNA, the CDR3 is TGTGCCAGCAGCGCGGCAGGGTTGGGGAATCAGCCCCAGCATTTT. Its protein is CASSAAGLGNQPQHF.

The sample holds many counts of this clonotype. The chain carries TRBV10-2 and TRBJ1-1, with 11 bases that match TRBD1. The CDR3 totals 13 residues. J was trimmed by 9 bases and V by 6 bases; bases with no gene match: 6. CDR1 and CDR2 (germline): WSHSY, SAAADI. This CDR3 reads CASRTGQGAQAFF. As DNA, the CDR3 is TGCGCCAGCAGGACCGGACAGGGGGCGCAAGCTTTCTTT.

The V and J genes are TRBV20-1 and TRBJ1-1, with D possibly being TRBD1 (6 bases). V was shortened by 0 bases and J by 2 bases, with 13 bases between the two germline ends. The CDR3 has 15 amino acids. Germline V gene sequence: CDR1 DFQATT, CDR2 SNEGSKA (reference sequence). The DNA for the CDR3 is TGCAGTGCTAGAGATCCCAGGGGAACCAACACTGAAGCTTTCTTT. Translated: CSARDPRGTNTEAFF.

This clonotype was seen repeatedly, ten times or more. V is TRBV5-1 and J is TRBJ2-5, with 8 nucleotides matching TRBD2. J gave up 4 bases and V 2 bases, and 4 bases lay outside the gene matches. The length of the CDR3 is 14 residues. Per the germline V gene, CDR1 is SGHRS and CDR2 is YFSETQ. Here the CDR3 reads CASSLQAGGETQYF. The CDR3 DNA follows: TGCGCCAGCAGCTTACAGGCGGGAGGAGAGACCCAGTACTTC. The full variable domain, in which reference TRBV5-1 and TRBJ2-5 provide the parts outside the CDR3, is KAGVTQTPRYLIKTRGQQVTLSCSPISGHRSVSWYQQTPGQGLQFLFEYFSETQRNKGNFPGRFSGRQFSNSRSEMNVSTLELGDSALYLCASSLQAGGETQYFGPGTRLLVL.

This clonotype was counted at least ten times. V and J are TRBV12-3 or TRBV12-4 and TRBJ2-5; D unresolved. The CDR3 totals 14 residues. V was clipped by 2 bases and J by 9 bases, with 16 bases between them. CDR3: CASSLLAGPPAQYF. The CDR3 bases are TGTGCCAGCAGTTTATTGGCCGGCCCGCCGGCCCAGTACTTC.

This clonotype turned up a few times. The chain uses TRBV18 and TRBJ1-1; no reliable D call. The V end lost 8 bases, the J end lost 3 bases, and 7 bases lay between the germline ends. The length of the CDR3 is 11 residues. Germline V gives CDR1 KGHSH, CDR2 LQKENI. CDR3 in amino acids: CASTRDTEAFF. The CDR3 bases are TGTGCCAGCACCCGGGACACTGAAGCTTTCTTT.

This clonotype has a handful of counts. The chain uses TRBV19 and TRBJ1-1; a weak D match, TRBD1 (5 bases). This CDR3 region has 14 residues. From germline, CDR1 is LNHDA and CDR2 SQIVND (reference sequence). Between the trimmed V and J ends, which lost 5 bases and 1 base, there was a span of 11 bases. CDR3 in DNA: TGTGCCAGTAGTGTCGTGGGACGGAACACTGAAGCTTTCTTT. Translated, it gives CASSVVGRNTEAFF.

There are many counts of this clonotype. The chain recombines TRBV12-3 or TRBV12-4 with TRBJ2-1; D is unresolved. V lost 5 bases, J lost 7 bases, and 21 bases lay in between. The CDR3 is 16 residues long. CDR3: CASSHQPSGPRNEQFF. The CDR3 DNA reads TGTGCCAGCAGTCACCAACCTTCCGGGCCCAGAAATGAGCAGTTCTTC.

This clonotype was seen repeatedly, ten times or more. The chain has TRBV15 and TRBJ1-5, with D perhaps TRBD1 (5 bases). V was pared by 3 bases and J by 2 bases, with 8 bases between. Germline V gives CDR1 LNHNV, CDR2 YYDKDF (reference sequence). The CDR3 spans 14 residues. CDR3 bases: TGTGCCACCAGCAGCCGGGGGGGCAATCAGCCCCAGCATTTT. Translating it yields CATSSRGGNQPQHF.

The chain couples TRBV5-1 to TRBJ2-3; D is unclear. V lost 1 base and J lost 0, with 6 bases in between. The length of the CDR3 is 14 residues. CDR1 SGHRS and CDR2 YFSETQ come from the germline V gene. In DNA, the CDR3 is TGCGCCAGCAGCTTGCCGGATAGCACAGATACGCAGTATTTT. Translation: CASSLPDSTDTQYF.

This clonotype appeared many times. The chain employs TRBV20-1 and TRBJ1-1; D gene ambiguous. V was shortened by 3 bases and J by 0 bases, with 14 bases between the two germline ends. CDR1 is DFQATT and CDR2 is SNEGSKA in the germline V gene (reference sequence). The CDR3 extends over 15 amino acids. CDR3 region: CSARTGIRMNTEAFF. The CDR3 bases are TGCAGTGCTAGGACGGGGATCCGGATGAACACTGAAGCTTTCTTT.

This clonotype was recorded at least ten times. The chain employs TRBV7-9 and TRBJ1-1; possible D gene TRBD1, 5 bases. The CDR3 is 16 residues long. Germline CDR1 is SEHNR and CDR2 is FQNEAQ (reference sequence). Trimming pared 6 bases from V and 4 bases from J, leaving 21 bases between. CDR3 coding DNA: TGTGCCAGCAGATCGGGCCTCCCCTTTGGGGGCACTGAAGCTTTCTTT. Translated: CASRSGLPFGGTEAFF.

In its sample, this clonotype was seen many times. The chain joins TRBV20-1 to TRBJ1-1, with D perhaps matching TRBD1 (6 bases). Germline V lookup: CDR1 DFQATT, CDR2 SNEGSKA (reference sequence). This CDR3 contains 15 residues. V was shortened by 0 bases and J by 2 bases, with 13 bases between the two germline ends. Here the CDR3 reads CSARDNSRGNTEAFF. CDR3 nucleotides: TGCAGTGCTAGAGATAATTCCAGGGGAAACACTGAAGCTTTCTTT.

This clonotype was seen repeatedly, ten times or more. The J gene is TRBJ2-7, the V gene TRBV5-1; tentatively, D is TRBD1 (6 bases). Trimming shortened V by 4 bases and J by 4 bases, and 15 bases separated the two germline ends. Germline V gene data show CDR1 as SGHRS and CDR2 as YFSETQ. The CDR3 runs 14 residues. The CDR3 DNA reads TGCGCCAGCAGCAGAGAACAGGGATCGTACGAGCAGTACTTC. Translated, it gives CASSREQGSYEQYF.

The chain recombines TRBV11-2 with TRBJ2-1, with TRBD2 as a possible D gene (7 bases). The V and J ends lost 2 bases and 7 bases respectively, with 18 bases between them. This CDR3 is 16 amino acids long. Germline CDR1 reads SGHAT; CDR2 reads FQNNGV. CDR3 protein: CASSLRLGGHGNEQFF. The CDR3 DNA reads as TGTGCCAGCAGCTTACGGCTGGGGGGGCACGGGAATGAGCAGTTCTTC.

This CDR3 is CASSLDQGGGELFF. CDR3 DNA: TGTGCCAGCAGCTTAGACCAGGGTGGCGGGGAGCTGTTTTTT. The rearrangement joins TRBV7-6 to TRBJ2-2, with D possibly being TRBD1 (5 bases). The CDR3 contains 14 residues. Trimming pared 1 base from V and 7 bases from J, leaving 10 bases between. Germline V lookup: CDR1 SGHVS, CDR2 FNYEAQ.

This clonotype was seen a few times. The CDR3 DNA is TGTGCCAGCAGCAACCCTGGGGGATTGGCCAAAAACATTCAGTACTTC. Translating it yields CASSNPGGLAKNIQYF. The chain links TRBV3-1 to TRBJ2-4; D possibly uses TRBD1 or TRBD2 (5 bases each). The CDR3 is made up of 16 amino acids. The germline V gene has CDR1 LGHDT and CDR2 YNNKEL (reference sequence). Between the trimmed V and J ends, which lost 5 bases and 1 base, there was a span of 15 bases.

This clonotype was seen at least ten times. J is TRBJ2-2 and V is TRBV5-1; D is unclear. Germline V lookup: CDR1 SGHRS, CDR2 YFSETQ. Trimming cost V 6 bases and J 5 bases, with 17 bases left between them. This CDR3 has 15 amino acids. This CDR3 is CASTWTERTTGELFF. DNA of the CDR3: TGCGCCAGCACCTGGACGGAAAGAACAACCGGGGAGCTGTTTTTT.

V and J are TRBV5-1 and TRBJ2-1; D possibly uses TRBD1 or TRBD2 (5 bases each). The CDR3 is made up of 15 amino acids. Germline lookup yields CDR1 SGHRS and CDR2 YFSETQ. V lost 4 bases and J lost 8, with 19 bases in between. This chain's CDR3 is CASSPGRGVGHEQFF. CDR3 DNA sequence: TGCGCCAGCAGCCCGGGACGGGGAGTGGGCCATGAGCAGTTCTTC. Together with reference TRBV5-1 and TRBJ2-1, the CDR3 gives the full variable domain: KAGVTQTPRYLIKTRGQQVTLSCSPISGHRSVSWYQQTPGQGLQFLFEYFSETQRNKGNFPGRFSGRQFSNSRSEMNVSTLELGDSALYLCASSPGRGVGHEQFFGPGTRLTVL.

For the CDR3, the DNA is TGCAGTGCTTACGTAGCGGGGGGGAACACCGGGGAGCTGTTTTTT. Translating gives CSAYVAGGNTGELFF. The chain links TRBV20-1 to TRBJ2-2; 10 nucleotides agree with TRBD2. Germline V gives CDR1 DFQATT, CDR2 SNEGSKA (reference sequence). The CDR3 runs to 15 residues. V shed 5 bases, J shed 1 base, and the junction held 4 bases outside the gene matches.

In its sample, this clonotype was seen many times. The chain combines TRBV20-1 with TRBJ2-1; D is tentatively TRBD1 or TRBD2 (5 bases each). Deletions cut 0 bases from V and 4 bases from J, with 10 bases between. Germline CDR1 is DFQATT and CDR2 is SNEGSKA (reference sequence). The CDR3 runs to 14 residues. CDR3 amino acids: CSARESGRYNEQFF. The CDR3 nucleotides are TGCAGTGCTAGAGAATCGGGACGATACAATGAGCAGTTCTTC.

At least ten counts were recorded for this clonotype. The V and J genes are TRBV5-1 and TRBJ2-2, with 7 nucleotides matching TRBD1. Germline CDR1 is SGHRS and CDR2 is YFSETQ. The CDR3 consists of 16 residues. V lost 2 bases, J lost 1 base, and 5 bases stayed unmatched. The CDR3 nucleotides read TGCGCCAGCAGCTTTGTCGGGACAGTGAACACCGGGGAGCTGTTTTTT. The encoded protein is CASSFVGTVNTGELFF.

This clonotype occurred many times. The rearrangement uses TRBV27 and TRBJ2-3, with D uncertain. The V end lost 4 bases, the J end lost 2 bases, and 10 bases lay between the germline ends. Germline-derived CDR1 and CDR2 are MNHEY and SMNVEV (reference sequence). The CDR3 is 14 residues long. Here the CDR3 reads CASSSQFPTDTQYF. DNA of the CDR3: TGTGCCAGCAGTTCTCAGTTCCCCACAGATACGCAGTATTTT.

This clonotype was detected many times. This chain joins TRBV19 and TRBJ1-4; no firm D call. CDR1 is LNHDA, CDR2 SQIVND, per germline (reference sequence). V was trimmed by 7 bases and J by 8 bases, leaving 17 bases between them. This CDR3 is 14 amino acids long. The CDR3 here is CASTLDRFREKLFF. DNA of the CDR3: TGTGCCAGTACCCTGGACCGTTTTCGGGAAAAACTGTTTTTT.

This clonotype was counted a few times. The chain joins TRBV5-1 to TRBJ2-3, with D possibly matching TRBD1 (5 bases). The CDR3 has 15 residues. The V gene lost 0 bases and the J gene lost 1 base, with 9 bases spanning the gap. Germline values: CDR1 SGHRS, CDR2 YFSETQ. Here the CDR3 DNA reads TGCGCCAGCAGCTTGGGCAGGGCCGGCACAGATACGCAGTATTTT. Translated: CASSLGRAGTDTQYF.

This clonotype was observed at least ten times. V is TRBV15 and J is TRBJ2-7; D uncertain. CDR1 LNHNV and CDR2 YYDKDF come from the germline V gene (reference sequence). The CDR3 is 12 residues long. Trimming shortened V by 0 bases and J by 6 bases, and 6 bases separated the two germline ends. In DNA, the CDR3 is TGTGCCACCAGCAGAGATAGAACCGAGCAGTACTTC. As protein: CATSRDRTEQYF.

This clonotype was detected a few times. The chain uses TRBV20-1 and TRBJ2-3; 7 bases map to TRBD2. In germline, CDR1 is DFQATT, CDR2 SNEGSKA (reference sequence). This CDR3 region has 15 residues. V trimming: 6 bases; J trimming: 0 bases; junction bases outside the gene matches: 9. The CDR3 loop is CSAINAGGSTDTQYF. Here the CDR3 DNA reads TGCAGTGCCATAAACGCCGGGGGGAGCACAGATACGCAGTATTTT.

V usage is TRBV20-1 and J usage is TRBJ2-5, with D possibly called TRBD1 or TRBD2 (5 bases each). In germline, CDR1 is DFQATT, CDR2 SNEGSKA (reference sequence). V was clipped by 7 bases and J by 4 bases, with 16 bases between them. There are 13 residues in the CDR3. The CDR3 nucleotides read TGCAGTGACCCTACGGGACGTCGAGAGACCCAGTACTTC. This translates into CSDPTGRRETQYF.